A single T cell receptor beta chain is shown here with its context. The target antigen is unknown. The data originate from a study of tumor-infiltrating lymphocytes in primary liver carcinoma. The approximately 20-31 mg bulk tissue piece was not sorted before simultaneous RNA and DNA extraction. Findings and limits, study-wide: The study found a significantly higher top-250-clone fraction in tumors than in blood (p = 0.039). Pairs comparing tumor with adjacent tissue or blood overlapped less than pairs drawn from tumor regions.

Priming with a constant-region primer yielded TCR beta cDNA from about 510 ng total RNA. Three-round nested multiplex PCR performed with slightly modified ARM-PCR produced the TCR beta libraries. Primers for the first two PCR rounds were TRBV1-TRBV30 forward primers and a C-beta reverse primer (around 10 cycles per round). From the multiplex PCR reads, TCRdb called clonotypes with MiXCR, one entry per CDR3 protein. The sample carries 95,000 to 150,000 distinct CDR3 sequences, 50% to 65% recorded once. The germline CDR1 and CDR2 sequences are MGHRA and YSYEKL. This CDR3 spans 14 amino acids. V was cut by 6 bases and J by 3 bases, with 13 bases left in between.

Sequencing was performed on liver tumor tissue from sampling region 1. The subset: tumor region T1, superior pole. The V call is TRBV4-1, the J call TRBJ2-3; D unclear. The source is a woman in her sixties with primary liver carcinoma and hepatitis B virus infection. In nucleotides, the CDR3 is TGCGCCAGCAGTGAGACGATCGGAACAGATACGCAGTATTTT. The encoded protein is CASSETIGTDTQYF.